Listed here are 2 T cell receptor beta chains from one sample, sequenced in a study of Ad26.COV2.S vaccination and SARS-CoV-2 variants. Some clones are missing from TCRdb's copy, which holds only in-frame ones; the method was immunoSEQ multiplex PCR. The sample holds 500,000 or so clones; 87% are singletons and the top ten take around 13%. The treatment denotes: around 19 received Ad26.COV2.S at low or high dose, single or two shots; several received placebo; per-sample allocation not given. It was on day 63 after the first vaccine or placebo injection that samples were taken. This material consisted of peripheral blood, taken in a trial of Ad26.COV2.S vaccine versus placebo. Receptors originate from a person between 18 and 59 years old who received the Ad26.COV2.S COVID-19 vaccine or a placebo.

This clone was seen just once. The chain recombines TRBV4-2 with TRBJ1-2, with D uncertain. V lost 1 base and J 5 bases, leaving 11 bases between the germline ends. CDR3 length equals 14 residues. The germline V gene has CDR1 LGHNA and CDR2 YNFKEQ. The CDR3 region has the DNA TGTGCCAGCAGCCAAGTGGCGGCACCTTATGGCTACACCTTC. It yields the protein CASSQVAAPYGYTF.

This chain connects TRBV6-5 to TRBJ2-7; the D gene is possibly TRBD1 (7 bases). The CDR3 runs 14 residues. V was clipped by 5 bases and J by 5 bases, with 16 bases between them. Germline lookup yields CDR1 MNHEY and CDR2 SVGAGI. CDR3 sequence (DNA): TGTGCCAGCAGTACCAGGGGGGCTGAGAACGAGCAGTACTTC. This sequence encodes CASSTRGAENEQYF.